The 14 T cell receptor beta chains below come from one sample, sequenced in a study of CD4 T cells in relation to SARS-CoV-2 and coronaviruses. CD4+ T cells from unexposed donors were obtained before the COVID-19 pandemic (2011-2018). TCRdb keeps only in-frame clones here, not all; method: immunoSEQ multiplex PCR. The table has about 64,000 clones, around 93% seen once. Sequencing was performed on naive CD4+ T cells from PBMCs. Subset given: naive CD4+ T cells isolated by negative enrichment. These receptors were obtained from a human donor in good health.

The gene calls are TRBV24-1 and TRBJ2-1; D is undetermined. Germline values: CDR1 KGHDR, CDR2 SFDVKD. Trimming took off 3 bases at V and 8 bases at J, with 13 bases between the two ends. This CDR3 has 14 residues. CDR3 region: CATSDRLGLDEQFF. The DNA for the CDR3 is TGTGCCACCAGTGATCGGCTGGGCTTGGATGAGCAGTTCTTC.

The V gene is TRBV3-1 (or the pseudogene TRBV3-2), the J gene TRBJ2-2, with unresolved D. This CDR3 comprises 15 residues. V was pared by 1 base and J by 4 bases, with 10 bases between. Germline V gene sequence: CDR1 LGHDT, CDR2 YNNKEL (reference sequence). The CDR3 nucleotides are TGTGCCAGCAGCCAAGCACGGATCGCCACCGGGGAGCTGTTTTTT. This codes for CASSQARIATGELFF.

The chain joins TRBV7-3 to TRBJ1-5; D possibly corresponds to TRBD1 (5 bases). CDR1 is SGHTA and CDR2 is FQGTGA in the germline V gene. The CDR3 is 15 amino acids. Trimming stripped 3 bases from V and 7 bases from J, with 16 bases between. CDR3 sequence reads: CASSLSGAPGQPQHF. In DNA form, the CDR3 reads TGTGCCAGCAGCTTGTCTGGGGCCCCCGGGCAGCCCCAGCATTTT.

The genes are TRBV7-8 and TRBJ2-7, with a weak D call TRBD1 (6 bases). The CDR3 consists of 15 residues. CDR1 SGHVS and CDR2 FQNEAQ come from the germline V gene. V was pared by 2 bases and J by 2 bases, with 13 bases between. CDR3 loop: CASSLTRTAAYEQYF. The CDR3 DNA sequence: TGTGCCAGCAGCTTAACCAGGACAGCTGCCTACGAGCAGTACTTC.

The chain is built from TRBV5-4 and TRBJ2-2, with D unresolved. CDR1 SGHNT and CDR2 YYREEE come from the germline V gene (reference sequence). The CDR3 is made up of 16 amino acids. Deletions cut 1 base from V and 2 bases from J, with 12 bases between. The CDR3 coding sequence is TGTGCCAGCAGCTTGACTTCGGCACCAAACACCGGGGAGCTGTTTTTT. This sequence encodes CASSLTSAPNTGELFF.

V usage is TRBV4-2 and J usage is TRBJ2-7, with D perhaps TRBD1 (7 bases). CDR3 length equals 16 residues. V shed 1 base and J shed 2 bases, with 15 bases lying between them. CDR1 and CDR2 (germline): LGHNA, YNFKEQ. CDR3 protein: CASSQVWGDSTYEQYF. The CDR3 DNA reads TGTGCCAGCAGCCAAGTCTGGGGGGACAGTACCTACGAGCAGTACTTC.

The gene calls are TRBV11-2 and TRBJ2-2; 10 positions agree with TRBD1. The J segment lost 6 bases and the V segment lost 3 bases, leaving 7 bases of the junction unmatched. Germline CDR1 reads SGHAT; CDR2 reads FQNNGV. The CDR3 totals 16 residues. The CDR3 sequence is CASSLNRDRGPGELFF. The CDR3, as DNA: TGTGCCAGCAGCTTGAACCGGGACAGGGGACCCGGGGAGCTGTTTTTT.

The CDR3 reads CASSPRRPLAERTDTQYF. CDR3 nucleotides: TGTGCCAGCAGCCCACGCCGGCCGCTAGCGGAGCGCACAGATACGCAGTATTTT. The chain joins TRBV9 to TRBJ2-3; 7 bases are shared with TRBD2. J gave up 1 base and V 4 bases, and 15 bases lay outside the gene matches. The CDR3 is made up of 18 amino acids. Per germline, CDR1 SGDLS and CDR2 YYNGEE. Supplemented by reference TRBV9 and TRBJ2-3, the full variable domain reads DSGVTQTPKHLITATGQRVTLRCSPRSGDLSVYWYQQSLDQGLQFLIQYYNGEERAKGNILERFSAQQFPDLHSELNLSSLELGDSALYFCASSPRRPLAERTDTQYFGPGTRLTVL.

Only one count was recorded for this clone. V usage is TRBV10-2 and J usage is TRBJ1-2; the D is unclear. Germline V gene sequence: CDR1 WSHSY, CDR2 SAAADI. With 3 bases removed from V and 3 bases from J, the gap between germline ends came to 2 bases. The CDR3 totals 11 residues. DNA for the CDR3: TGCGCCAGCAGTGATGACTATGGCTACACCTTC. As protein: CASSDDYGYTF.

This clone was recorded only once. The chain recombines TRBV19 with TRBJ2-7; 7 bases are shared with TRBD2. In germline, CDR1 is LNHDA, CDR2 SQIVND (reference sequence). Trimming cost V 8 bases and J 4 bases; bases outside gene matches: 8. CDR3 length: 13 residues. As DNA, the CDR3 is TGTGCCAGTTCGCAAGGAGCGGGATACGAGCAGTACTTC. It yields the protein CASSQGAGYEQYF. Full variable domain (missing parts from reference TRBV19 and TRBJ2-7): DGGITQSPKYLFRKEGQNVTLSCEQNLNHDAMYWYRQDPGQGLRLIYYSQIVNDFQKGDIAEGYSVSREKKESFPLTVTSAQKNPTAFYLCASSQGAGYEQYFGPGTRLTVT.

The genes are TRBV28 and TRBJ2-7, with TRBD1 as a possible D gene (6 bases). Trimming removed 6 bases from V and 6 bases from J, with 18 bases in between. The CDR3 contains 14 residues. Looked up from germline, CDR1 is MDHEN and CDR2 is SYDVKM. This chain's CDR3 is CASSKQGSRGEQYF. As DNA, the CDR3 is TGTGCCAGCAGCAAACAGGGAAGTCGGGGCGAGCAGTACTTC.

The V gene is TRBV7-9, the J gene TRBJ1-2; D unclear. CDR1 and CDR2 from the germline V gene are SEHNR and FQNEAQ (reference sequence). The CDR3 covers 13 residues. The V and J ends lost 5 bases and 5 bases respectively, with 12 bases between them. The CDR3 sequence: CASSLLRDYGYTF. In DNA, the CDR3 is TGTGCCAGCAGCCTCCTGCGGGATTATGGCTACACCTTC.

In its sample, this clone was seen once. V and J are TRBV27 and TRBJ1-6; TRBD1 might be the D (6 bases). The V gene's germline CDR1 is MNHEY and CDR2 SMNVEV (reference sequence). The CDR3 runs to 14 residues. V shed 7 bases and J shed 7 bases, with 14 bases lying between them. CDR3 bases: TGTGCCAGCACAACAGGGTTCGGGAATTCACCCCTCCACTTT. Translation: CASTTGFGNSPLHF.

The V and J genes are TRBV3-1 (or the pseudogene TRBV3-2) and TRBJ2-2; D is ambiguous. Deletions cut 1 base from V and 4 bases from J, with 7 bases between. CDR1 LGHDT and CDR2 YNNKEL come from the germline V gene (reference sequence). The CDR3 runs to 14 residues. This chain's CDR3 is CASSQVTATGELFF. In DNA form, the CDR3 reads TGTGCCAGCAGCCAAGTAACAGCCACCGGGGAGCTGTTTTTT.